The T cell receptor (beta chain) under discussion was sequenced for a study of blood T cell repertoires in COVID-19 (dated by TCRdb to about 2020). Notes on the research overall: Samples from collaborators originated in the United States, Italy and Spain and spanned both the acute and convalescent phases of COVID-19. The repertoires were made available in a free public database intended to serve as a resource for research on the immune response to SARS-CoV-2. HLA class I and class II types, where available, came from metadata supplied by the sample provider rather than from assay-based typing. Deeply sampled blood TCRbeta repertoires from subjects exposed to, actively infected with, or recovered from COVID-19 were included in the dataset. The material from the prospective study consisted of cDNA or gDNA derived from T cells, B-cell-depleted T cells, or PBMCs. Samples came from the ongoing ImmuneRACE study (first 160 participants) plus 1,254 subjects from 6 global collaborators. Sample metadata almost always included a de-identified subject ID, COVID-19 status, age in years and sex.

With regard to this clone: It lacks a known antigen. No base quality values were provided; no much bigger clone lies one nucleotide off.

One collaborating source in Seattle enrolled patients during active infection and followed them longitudinally through the course of disease. Collaborating institutions collected whole blood in K2EDTA tubes following their own protocols. For TCRbeta analysis, collaborators shipped samples as frozen whole blood, isolated PBMCs, or DNA extracted from either of those sample types. What the work shows at the level of the full study, not this receptor alone: The quantity of clinical and demographic metadata differed by source and by participant and was supplied without curation.

Germline trimming amounts to 0 bases on V and 5 bases on J, with 4 as the count of junction bases outside the gene matches. Based on the germline V gene, the CDR1 and CDR2 sequences are SGHRS and YFSETQ. The CDR3, from cysteine to phenylalanine, totals 15 residues. Only the CDR3 DNA is retained, 45 bases long and in frame from the first base. TCRbeta CDR3 regions were amplified from genomic DNA using the immunoSEQ Assay, a bias-controlled multiplex PCR. Regarding the original processing steps: The number of nucleated cells in each sample was estimated by amplification of reference gene primers within the assay. To quantify the absolute abundance of each unique TCRbeta CDR3 rearrangement, sequence reads were collapsed and filtered. For each sample, productive Simpson clonality was calculated by taking the square root of Simpson's diversity index across productive rearrangements. Here the immuneACCESS table is served through TCRdb, limited to in-frame sequences with V and J called. Missing clones are a known gap in these copies; in checked studies unresolved V genes cover under half, and the rest lacks a known reason. The V and J calls and clone size come from that table; D and trimming were worked out from the DNA. This sample is represented by nearly 95,000 clones; roughly 70% of them were singletons. The ten largest make up 3.9% of the sample.

The rearrangement combines TRBV5-1 with TRBJ2-2; 7 junctional bases match TRBD2. This receptor was identified in a man aged 70 or older with COVID-19, enrolled during active disease. Sequenced: peripheral blood. The base sequence is TGCGCCAGCAGCTTGGCGGCTAGCGGTACCGGGGAGCTGTTTTTT. It translates as CASSLAASGTGELFF.